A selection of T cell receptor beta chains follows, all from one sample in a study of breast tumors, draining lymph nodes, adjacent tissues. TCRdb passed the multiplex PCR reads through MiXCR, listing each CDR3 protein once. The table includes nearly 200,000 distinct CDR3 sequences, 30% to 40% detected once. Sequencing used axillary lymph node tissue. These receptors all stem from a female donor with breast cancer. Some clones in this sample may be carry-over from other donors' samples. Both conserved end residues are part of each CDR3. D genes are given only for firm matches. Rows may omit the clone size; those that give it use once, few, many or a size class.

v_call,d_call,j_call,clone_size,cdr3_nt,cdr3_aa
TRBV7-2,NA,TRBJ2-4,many,TGTGCCAGCAGCTTAGAGCGGTATGGTAAAAACATTCAGTACTTC,CASSLERYGKNIQYF
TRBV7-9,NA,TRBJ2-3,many,TGTGCCAGCAGCCGGACGGTGGGGGGATCAGCCGATACGCAGTATTTT,CASSRTVGGSADTQYF
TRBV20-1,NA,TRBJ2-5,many,TGCAGTGCTGGCTTCGGGCAGCAAGAGACCCAGTACTTC,CSAGFGQQETQYF
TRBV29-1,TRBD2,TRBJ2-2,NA,TGCAGCGTGACGCTCCGGACTAGCGGATACAATGTGCAGTTTTTT,CSVTLRTSGYNVQFF
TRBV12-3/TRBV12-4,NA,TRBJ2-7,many,TGTGCCAGCAGTTTTGTGTCCTACGAGCAGTACTTC,CASSFVSYEQYF
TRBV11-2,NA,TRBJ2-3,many,TGTGCCAGCAGCTCCAGGGGTACAACCACAGATACGCAGTATTTT,CASSSRGTTTDTQYF
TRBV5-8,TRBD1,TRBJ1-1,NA,TGTGCCAGCAGCGATGACAGGGGAGGTGCTGAAGCTTTCTTT,CASSDDRGGAEAFF
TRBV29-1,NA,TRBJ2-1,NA,TGCAGCGGGGGGGCCGAGGAGCAGTTCTTC,CSGGAEEQFF
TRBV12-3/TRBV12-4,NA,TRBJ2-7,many,TGTGCCAGCAGTCCGCCGGGCTACGAGCAGTACTTC,CASSPPGYEQYF
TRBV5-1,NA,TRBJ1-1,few,TGCGCCAGCAGCTTGGAGCAGGGGATCACTGAAGCTTTCTTT,CASSLEQGITEAFF
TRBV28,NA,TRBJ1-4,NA,TGTGCCAGCAGTTTAGGACGGGGGGCTGGGGAAAAACTGTTTTTT,CASSLGRGAGEKLFF
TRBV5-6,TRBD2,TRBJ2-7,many,TGTGCCAGCAGCTTCGGGCCAGCGGGAGAATACGAGCAGTACTTC,CASSFGPAGEYEQYF
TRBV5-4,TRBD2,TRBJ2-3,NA,TGTGCCAGCAGCTTGGGGCTAGCGGGAGGCACAGGTACGCAGTATTTT,CASSLGLAGGTGTQYF
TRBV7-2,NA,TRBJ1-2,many,TGTGCCAGCAATTTCGAATTGGGTGTCGACTATGGCTACACCTTC,CASNFELGVDYGYTF
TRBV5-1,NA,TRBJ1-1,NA,TGCGCCAGCAGCTTGAATTTCGGTCGGTCGAACACTGAAGCTTTCTTT,CASSLNFGRSNTEAFF
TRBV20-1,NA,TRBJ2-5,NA,TGCAGTATATCGGGGCTGGGGCTTGAGACCCAGTACTTC,CSISGLGLETQYF
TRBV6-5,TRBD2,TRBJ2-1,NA,TGTGCCAGCAGGGAGACTAGCGGGGGGCACAATGAGCAGTTCTTC,CASRETSGGHNEQFF
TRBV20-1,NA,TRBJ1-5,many,TGCAGTGCTACTTACCCTCCCCCGGAGAAACAGCCCCAGCATTTT,CSATYPPPEKQPQHF
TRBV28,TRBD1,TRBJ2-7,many,TGTGCCAGCAGCTATGACAGGGGGCGATACGAGCAGTACTTC,CASSYDRGRYEQYF
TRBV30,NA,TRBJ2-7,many,TGTGCCTGGAGCGTTGCACAGGTAAAGTACTTC,CAWSVAQVKYF
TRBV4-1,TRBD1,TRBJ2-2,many,TGCGCCAGCGCTCTCCGACAGGGTTGGGCCGGGGAGCTGTTTTTT,CASALRQGWAGELFF
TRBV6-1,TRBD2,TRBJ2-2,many,TGTGCCAGCAGTGATGGACTAGCGGCGAACACCGGGGAGCTGTTTTTT,CASSDGLAANTGELFF
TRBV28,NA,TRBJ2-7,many,TGTGCCAGCAGTCTGGAGGCGGAGTACGAGCAGTACTTC,CASSLEAEYEQYF
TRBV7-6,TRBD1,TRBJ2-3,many,TGTGCCAGCAGCCCACAGGGGAAGTTGGGCACAGATACGCAGTATTTT,CASSPQGKLGTDTQYF
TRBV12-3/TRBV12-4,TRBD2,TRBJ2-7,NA,TGTGCCAGCAGTTTCGCGGGAGTATTGAACGAGCAGTACTTC,CASSFAGVLNEQYF
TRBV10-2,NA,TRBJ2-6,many,TGCGCCAGCACCGACTCTGGGGCCAACGTCCTGACTTTC,CASTDSGANVLTF
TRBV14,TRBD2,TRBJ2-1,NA,TGTGCCAGCAGCCCCTTACTAGCGGGAGGGCCCAATGAGCAGTTCTTC,CASSPLLAGGPNEQFF
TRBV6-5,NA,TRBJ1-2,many,TGTGCCAGCAGTTCCCGAAAAGGGTCCCTTGGCTACACCTTC,CASSSRKGSLGYTF
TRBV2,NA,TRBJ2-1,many,TGTGCCCTCAGCAGGGGATGGCTAGGATCCTTCAATGAGCAGTTCTTC,CALSRGWLGSFNEQFF
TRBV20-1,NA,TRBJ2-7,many,TGCAGTGCTAAGGGGGGGTTTGACTCCTACGAGCAGTACTTC,CSAKGGFDSYEQYF
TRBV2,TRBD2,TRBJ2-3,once,TGTGCCAGCAGTCCCCTACCGGGGGGAACTGGGGCTAGCGGCACAGATACGCAGTATTTT,CASSPLPGGTGASGTDTQYF
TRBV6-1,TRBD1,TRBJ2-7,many,TGTGCCAGCAGTGCTGGACAGGGACCTCCCTACGAGCAGTACTTC,CASSAGQGPPYEQYF
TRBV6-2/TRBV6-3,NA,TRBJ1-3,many,TGTGCCACCACCTTCTCTGGAAACACCATATATTTT,CATTFSGNTIYF